This T cell receptor (beta chain) was recovered during a study of shared clonotypes between healthy human individuals. About the study: A few men and a couple of women, aged 18 to 49, were donors. Findings and caveats of the study: Large depth notwithstanding, sorted-subset sequencing proved incomplete by rarefaction. There were few donors, and this limited the genetic and exposure-history diversity represented.

The CDR3 is 14 amino acids. Per the germline V gene, CDR1 is ENHRY and CDR2 is SYGVKD. V gave up 2 bases and J gave up 5 bases, with 12 bases separating them. With respect to this clone: Its antigen is still unknown.

Each replicate PCR on the sorted subsets used 200 to 250 ng DNA (roughly 27,000 T cell genomes). TCRdb's table, derived via immunoSEQ multiplex PCR, lists solely in-frame clones and lacks some. The table shows over a million clones, with 60% to 80% occurring only once. This rearrangement joins TRBV10-3 to TRBJ1-2; D is undetermined. The sequence was collected from a man aged 18-30 years in good health. The sequencing sample was made of memory CD4+ T cells sorted from blood. Subset denoted: CD45RA-negative fraction. The chain's CDR3 is CAISETPRDYGYTF. The CDR3 DNA follows: TGTGCCATCAGTGAGACCCCAAGGGATTATGGCTACACCTTC.